This is a list of T cell receptor beta chains from one sample in a study of brain T cells in children with intractable seizures. Produced via immunoSEQ multiplex PCR; TCRdb's table is partial and in-frame only. The sample has a few hundred thousand clones, about 94% seen once. Here the sequenced sample was peripheral blood, taken roughly 5 months after surgery. The receptors come from a boy under three years old with tuberous sclerosis and intractable seizures. Each CDR3 is given with its conserved first and last residue. Each record gives: D gene, J gene, V gene, clone size, CDR3 DNA, CDR3 protein. D genes are given only for firm matches. Clone size is not always given. Where it is, it says once, few, many or a class for expanded clones.

-,TRBJ2-7,TRBV6-5,-,TGTGCCAGCAGTAAACTTTCCGGGGCCGAATACGAGCAGTACTTC,CASSKLSGAEYEQYF
-,TRBJ1-3,TRBV28,-,TGTGCCAGCAGTCCTCGGCTATTTGGAAACACCATATATTTT,CASSPRLFGNTIYF
-,TRBJ2-2,TRBV3-1/TRBV3-2,-,TGTGCCAGCAGCCAAGATCGTCCCCGGGACACCGGGGAGCTGTTTTTT,CASSQDRPRDTGELFF
-,TRBJ2-3,TRBV30,-,TGTGCCTGGAGTGTCGGTGTTTCGCACACAGATACGCAGTATTTT,CAWSVGVSHTDTQYF
TRBD2,TRBJ2-1,TRBV3-1/TRBV3-2,-,TGTGCCAGCAGTCCGTGGCGGGAGTGGGCCTACAATGAGCAGTTCTTC,CASSPWREWAYNEQFF
-,TRBJ1-6,TRBV30,-,TGTGCCTGGAGTTACGGGAGACAGAGTAATTCACCCCTCCACTTT,CAWSYGRQSNSPLHF
-,TRBJ2-3,TRBV30,-,TGTGCCTGGAGTGTAACCCGCACAGGAACGCAGTATTTT,CAWSVTRTGTQYF
-,TRBJ2-7,TRBV7-9,-,TGTGCCAGCAGCCCGACTGGGTACGAGCAGTACTTC,CASSPTGYEQYF
TRBD1,TRBJ2-7,TRBV30,-,TGTGCCTGGAGTCCCCCGACAGGGACCTACGAGCAGTACTTC,CAWSPPTGTYEQYF
-,TRBJ1-1,TRBV2,few,TGTGCCAGCATTCAAGGGGGGTTTTTCACTGAAGCTTTCTTT,CASIQGGFFTEAFF
TRBD2,TRBJ2-5,TRBV11-2,-,TGTGCCAGCAGTCCGACTAGCGGGGAAGAGACCCAGTACTTC,CASSPTSGEETQYF
-,TRBJ2-3,TRBV7-8,-,TGTGCCAGCGGTATAGATACGCAGTATTTT,CASGIDTQYF
-,TRBJ1-4,TRBV5-4,once,TGTGCCAGCAGCTCAGGGACCTCCCCGCCTAATGAAAAACTGTTTTTT,CASSSGTSPPNEKLFF
-,TRBJ2-1,TRBV9,-,TGTGCCAGCAGCGTAGCGGGAATAGAAAGGGCCAATGAGCAGTTCTTC,CASSVAGIERANEQFF
TRBD2,TRBJ2-3,TRBV24-1,-,TGTGCCACCAGTGATTTGCCTACTAGCGGAGGCGCCGATACGCAGTATTTT,CATSDLPTSGGADTQYF
-,TRBJ1-2,TRBV6-5,-,TGTGCCAGCAGTTACTCGATGGGGGGCCATGGCTACACCTTC,CASSYSMGGHGYTF
-,TRBJ2-3,TRBV18,-,TGTGCCAGCTCACGCCTCCCTGAAGGGGGAGGCACAGATACGCAGTATTTT,CASSRLPEGGGTDTQYF
-,TRBJ1-3,TRBV3-1/TRBV3-2,-,TGTGCCAGCAGCCAAGGGGGGGCCGGAAACACCATATATTTT,CASSQGGAGNTIYF
-,TRBJ1-2,TRBV29-1,-,TGCAGCGTTTTAGCGGACGGCGTCTATGGCTACACCTTC,CSVLADGVYGYTF
-,TRBJ1-6,TRBV15,-,TGTGCCACCAGCAGAGAGGCAGGGAATTCACCCCTCCACTTT,CATSREAGNSPLHF
TRBD1,TRBJ2-1,TRBV4-1,-,TGCGCCAGCAGCCCGACCCCGGGACAGAGATACAATGAGCAGTTCTTC,CASSPTPGQRYNEQFF
-,TRBJ1-6,TRBV5-4,-,TGTGCCAGCAGCTTGAGTACGGAGTATAATTCACCCCTCCACTTT,CASSLSTEYNSPLHF
TRBD2,TRBJ2-2,TRBV7-9,-,TGTGCCAGCAGCCAAGTAACTAGCGATACCGGGGAGCTGTTTTTT,CASSQVTSDTGELFF
TRBD1,TRBJ1-5,TRBV19,-,TGTGCCAGTAGTATTTCCGGGACAGGGCTACTGCCCCAGCATTTT,CASSISGTGLLPQHF
TRBD1,TRBJ1-1,TRBV7-8,-,TGTGCCAGCAGCTTGCCGGACAGGCCCACGAACACTGAAGCTTTCTTT,CASSLPDRPTNTEAFF
-,TRBJ1-6,TRBV30,-,TGTGCCTGGAGTGGGACGGAGGGGGTAAATTCACCCCTCCACTTT,CAWSGTEGVNSPLHF
-,TRBJ1-4,TRBV19,-,TGTGCCAGTAGTTCAAATGAAAAACTGTTTTTT,CASSSNEKLFF
TRBD2,TRBJ2-1,TRBV6-4,-,TGTGCCAGCAGTGACTCGAGTAGCGGGGGGCCCTACAATGAGCAGTTCTTC,CASSDSSSGGPYNEQFF
TRBD1,TRBJ2-3,TRBV7-9,-,TGTGCCAGCAGTCAGACAGGGGCTGATGGCACAGATACGCAGTATTTT,CASSQTGADGTDTQYF
-,TRBJ1-2,TRBV19,-,TGTGCCAGTAGTGGATATGGCTACACCTTC,CASSGYGYTF
-,TRBJ1-1,TRBV28,-,TGTGCCAGCAGTTTCGGGTCAAACCTAAACACTGAAGCTTTCTTT,CASSFGSNLNTEAFF
-,TRBJ1-1,TRBV11-3,-,TGTGCCAGCAGCTTAGAAGGACGATTAAACACTGAAGCTTTCTTT,CASSLEGRLNTEAFF
-,TRBJ1-2,TRBV7-2,-,TGTGCCAGCAGCGGGCTCAACTATGGCTACACCTTC,CASSGLNYGYTF
TRBD1,TRBJ2-1,TRBV29-1,-,TGCAGCGTTCCGGGACAGGGGGCGATCAATGAGCAGTTCTTC,CSVPGQGAINEQFF
TRBD1,TRBJ1-2,TRBV29-1,-,TGCAGCTCTTCGCTCGGGCTCACAGGCAGGGGGGATGGCTACACCTTC,CSSSLGLTGRGDGYTF
-,TRBJ1-3,TRBV2,-,TGTGCCAGCAGTGAAAGCGGATCTGGAAACACCATATATTTT,CASSESGSGNTIYF
TRBD2,TRBJ2-5,TRBV24-1,many,TGTGCCACCAGTGACTTAGCGGGAGTTAACCAAGAGACCCAGTACTTC,CATSDLAGVNQETQYF
-,TRBJ2-5,TRBV5-1,-,TGCGCCAGCAGCTTGGCCGGCGGGTCCCAAGAGACCCAGTACTTC,CASSLAGGSQETQYF
-,TRBJ1-4,TRBV20-1,-,TGCAGTGCAAACAGGGTGGAAAAACTGTTTTTT,CSANRVEKLFF
TRBD1,TRBJ1-2,TRBV2,-,TGTGCCAGCACCAAAAGGGCGGGACAGGGGGCTTACTATGGCTACACCTTC,CASTKRAGQGAYYGYTF